These 14 T cell receptor beta chains were sequenced from one sample in a study of cytomegalovirus exposure and HLA in healthy donors. Assay used: immunoSEQ multiplex PCR; TCRdb lists only in-frame clones, some missing. The sample includes over 75,000 clones, around 85% seen only once; the top ten take about 20%. The sample comprised PBMCs. These receptors were taken from a man aged 18 to 30 in good health and CMV-seropositive.

The rearrangement joins TRBV29-1 to TRBJ2-1; 7 bases are shared with TRBD1. Unmatched junction bases numbered 14, after V lost 6 bases and J lost 6 bases. Germline assignment: CDR1 SQVTM and CDR2 ANQGSEA. CDR3 length: 15 residues. CDR3 loop: CSVKTRDSPANEQFF. As DNA, the CDR3 is TGCAGCGTCAAGACCAGGGACAGCCCTGCCAATGAGCAGTTCTTC.

The chain employs TRBV29-1 and TRBJ2-2; tentative D call: TRBD1 (5 bases). CDR3 length: 15 amino acids. Germline V gives CDR1 SQVTM, CDR2 ANQGSEA. With 3 bases removed from V and 0 bases from J, the gap between germline ends came to 11 bases. The CDR3 DNA reads as TGCAGCGTTGATGTTAGGGGTTCGAACACCGGGGAGCTGTTTTTT. The encoded protein is CSVDVRGSNTGELFF.

The chain joins TRBV28 to TRBJ2-2; 7 bases align to TRBD1. V shed 5 bases and J 3 bases; nucleotides not matched to a gene: 6. This CDR3 contains 15 residues. CDR1 is MDHEN, CDR2 SYDVKM, per germline. CDR3 DNA: TGTGCCAGCAGTCCCGACAGGGCGGACACCGGGGAGCTGTTTTTT. This codes for CASSPDRADTGELFF.

This clone was observed a single time. J is TRBJ1-3 and V is TRBV28; no firm D call. The V and J ends lost 7 bases and 0 bases respectively, with 19 bases between them. The CDR3 contains 17 residues. Germline V gene lookup returns CDR1 MDHEN and CDR2 SYDVKM. The CDR3 DNA is TGTGCCAGCACCATCGGTGGTCTCAATTCCTCTGGAAACACCATATATTTT. Translating gives CASTIGGLNSSGNTIYF.

The chain employs TRBV2 and TRBJ2-1; D gene uncertain. V shed 5 bases and J shed 7 bases, with 6 bases lying between them. Per the germline V gene, CDR1 is SNHLY and CDR2 is FYNNEI. The length of the CDR3 is 11 residues. CDR3 residues: CASSWANEQFF. The DNA of the CDR3 is TGTGCCAGCAGTTGGGCTAATGAGCAGTTCTTC.

CDR3 coding DNA: TGTGCCAGCAGCCCCCAGAGCGGGAGAGGCGATACGCAGTATTTT. Residues: CASSPQSGRGDTQYF. The chain links TRBV7-3 to TRBJ2-3; TRBD2 matches at 8 bases. CDR3 size: 15 residues. Germline V gene lookup returns CDR1 SGHTA and CDR2 FQGTGA. The trim removed 5 bases at V and 6 bases at J, leaving 10 bases unmatched. Full variable domain (rest looked up from reference TRBV7-3 and TRBJ2-3): GAGVSQTPSNKVTEKGKYVELRCDPISGHTALYWYRQSLGQGPEFLIYFQGTGAADDSGLPNDRFFAVRPEGSVSTLKIQRTERGDSAVYLCASSPQSGRGDTQYFGPGTRLTVL.

The genes are TRBV5-6 and TRBJ2-1; 8 positions agree with TRBD2. CDR3 size: 18 residues. The V and J ends lost 4 bases and 0 bases, in that order; junction bases with no gene match: 12. In germline, CDR1 is SGHDT, CDR2 YYEEEE. CDR3 residues: CASSPPEERGHSYNEQFF. DNA of the CDR3: TGTGCCAGCAGCCCCCCGGAGGAGCGGGGGCACTCCTACAATGAGCAGTTCTTC.

V and J are TRBV23-1 and TRBJ2-2, with D possibly matching TRBD1 (7 bases). TRBV23-1 counts as an open reading frame of uncertain function. V lost 6 bases and J 0 bases, leaving 11 bases between the germline ends. The CDR3 extends over 15 amino acids. Here the CDR3 reads CASSPRGANTGELFF. CDR3 bases: TGCGCCAGCAGCCCCAGGGGGGCGAACACCGGGGAGCTGTTTTTT.

The rearrangement uses TRBV19 and TRBJ2-5; D might be TRBD1 (8 bases). This CDR3 comprises 15 residues. V was shortened by 5 bases and J by 6 bases, with 19 bases between the two germline ends. In germline, CDR1 is LNHDA, CDR2 SQIVND (reference sequence). CDR3 in amino acids: CASSEDREGEKTQYF. The CDR3 nucleotides read TGTGCCAGTAGTGAGGACAGGGAGGGGGAGAAGACCCAGTACTTC.

The gene calls are TRBV12-5 and TRBJ1-1, with D tentatively TRBD1 (5 bases). The CDR3 spans 14 residues. Germline CDR1 reads LGHNT; CDR2 reads FRNRAP. Trimming stripped 5 bases from V and 1 base from J, with 11 bases between. CDR3 region: CASGLGAKNTEAFF. The CDR3 nucleotides read TGTGCTAGTGGTCTAGGGGCTAAGAACACTGAAGCTTTCTTT.

This chain links TRBV6-6 with TRBJ2-2; D ambiguous. CDR1 and CDR2 (germline): MNHNY, SVGAGI (reference sequence). The CDR3 covers 11 residues. V lost 6 bases and J lost 9, with 8 bases in between. The CDR3 DNA reads as TGTGCCAGCAGCCATGGCCGGGAGCTGTTTTTT. This gives the protein CASSHGRELFF.

This chain joins TRBV2 and TRBJ2-1; D not certain. The CDR3 sequence is 10 residues long. V gave up 8 bases and J gave up 6 bases, with 5 bases separating them. The germline V gene has CDR1 SNHLY and CDR2 FYNNEI. In nucleotides, the CDR3 is TGTGCCAGCGGCGGCAATGAGCAGTTCTTC. Its translation is CASGGNEQFF.

This chain joins TRBV19 and TRBJ1-2; weak D call: TRBD1 (6 bases). Deletions cut 6 bases from V and 6 bases from J, with 17 bases between. There are 14 residues in the CDR3. CDR1 and CDR2 (germline): LNHDA, SQIVND (reference sequence). CDR3 nucleotide sequence: TGTGCCAGTAGGCCGGACAGCCGACGGGATGGCTACACCTTC. It encodes CASRPDSRRDGYTF.

The gene calls are TRBV10-2 and TRBJ1-1; D is unclear. Trimming removed 4 bases from V and 0 bases from J, with 6 bases in between. Germline CDR1 is WSHSY and CDR2 is SAAADI. The CDR3 extends over 13 amino acids. CDR3 bases: TGCGCCAGCAGTGTCCGTGTGAACACTGAAGCTTTCTTT. This encodes CASSVRVNTEAFF.